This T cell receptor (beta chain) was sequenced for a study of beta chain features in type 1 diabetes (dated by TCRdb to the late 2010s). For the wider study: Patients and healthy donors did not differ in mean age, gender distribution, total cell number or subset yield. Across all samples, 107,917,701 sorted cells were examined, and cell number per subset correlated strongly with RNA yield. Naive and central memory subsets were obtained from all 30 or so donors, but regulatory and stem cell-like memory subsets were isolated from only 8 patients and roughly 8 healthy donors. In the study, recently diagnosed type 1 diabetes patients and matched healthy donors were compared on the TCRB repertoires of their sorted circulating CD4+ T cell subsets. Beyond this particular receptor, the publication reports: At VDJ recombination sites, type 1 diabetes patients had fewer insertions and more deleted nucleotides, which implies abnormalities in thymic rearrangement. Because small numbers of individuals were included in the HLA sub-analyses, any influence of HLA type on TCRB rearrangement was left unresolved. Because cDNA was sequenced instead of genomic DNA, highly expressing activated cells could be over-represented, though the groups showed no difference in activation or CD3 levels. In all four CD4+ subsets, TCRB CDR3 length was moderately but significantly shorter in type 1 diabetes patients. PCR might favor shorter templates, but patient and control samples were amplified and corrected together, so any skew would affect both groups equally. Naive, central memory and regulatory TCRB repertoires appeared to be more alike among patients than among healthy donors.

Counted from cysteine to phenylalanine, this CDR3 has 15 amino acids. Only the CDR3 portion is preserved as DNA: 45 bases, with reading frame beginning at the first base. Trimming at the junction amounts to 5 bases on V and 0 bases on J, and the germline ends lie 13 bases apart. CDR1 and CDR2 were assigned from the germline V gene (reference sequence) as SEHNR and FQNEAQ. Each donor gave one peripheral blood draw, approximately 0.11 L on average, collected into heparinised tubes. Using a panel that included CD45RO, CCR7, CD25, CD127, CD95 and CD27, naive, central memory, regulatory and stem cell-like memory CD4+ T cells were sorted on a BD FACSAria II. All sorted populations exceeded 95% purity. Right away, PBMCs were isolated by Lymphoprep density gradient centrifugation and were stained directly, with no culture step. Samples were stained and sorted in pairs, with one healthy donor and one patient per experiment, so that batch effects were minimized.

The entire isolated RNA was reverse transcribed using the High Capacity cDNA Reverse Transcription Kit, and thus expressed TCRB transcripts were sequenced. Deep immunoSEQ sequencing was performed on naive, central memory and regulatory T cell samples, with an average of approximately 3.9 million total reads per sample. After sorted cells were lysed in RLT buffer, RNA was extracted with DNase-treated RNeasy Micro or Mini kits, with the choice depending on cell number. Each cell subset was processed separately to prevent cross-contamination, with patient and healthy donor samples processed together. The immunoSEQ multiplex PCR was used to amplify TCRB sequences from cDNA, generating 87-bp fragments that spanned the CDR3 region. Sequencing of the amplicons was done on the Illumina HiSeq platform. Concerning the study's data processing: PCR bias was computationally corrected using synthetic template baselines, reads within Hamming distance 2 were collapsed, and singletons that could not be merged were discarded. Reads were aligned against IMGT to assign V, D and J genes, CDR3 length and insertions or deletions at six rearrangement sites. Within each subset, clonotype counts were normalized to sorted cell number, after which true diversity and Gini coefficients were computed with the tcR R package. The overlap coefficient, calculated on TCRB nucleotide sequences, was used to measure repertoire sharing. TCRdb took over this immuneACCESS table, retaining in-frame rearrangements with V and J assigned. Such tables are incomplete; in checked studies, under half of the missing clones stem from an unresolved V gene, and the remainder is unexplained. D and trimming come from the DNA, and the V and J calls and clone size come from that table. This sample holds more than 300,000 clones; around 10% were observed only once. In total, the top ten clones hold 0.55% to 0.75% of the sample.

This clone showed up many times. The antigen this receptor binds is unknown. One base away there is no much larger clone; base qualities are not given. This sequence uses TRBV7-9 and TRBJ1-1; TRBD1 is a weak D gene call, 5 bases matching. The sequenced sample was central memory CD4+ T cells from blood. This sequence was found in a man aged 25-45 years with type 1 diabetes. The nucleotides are TGTGCCAGCAGCCTTGGGACCGCTTTGAACACTGAAGCTTTCTTT. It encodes CASSLGTALNTEAFF. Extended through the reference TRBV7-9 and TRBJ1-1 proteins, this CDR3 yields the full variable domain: DTGVSQNPRHKITKRGQNVTFRCDPISEHNRLYWYRQTLGQGPEFLTYFQNEAQLEKSRLLSDRFSAERPKGSFSTLEIQRTEQGDSAMYLCASSLGTALNTEAFFGQGTRLTVV.